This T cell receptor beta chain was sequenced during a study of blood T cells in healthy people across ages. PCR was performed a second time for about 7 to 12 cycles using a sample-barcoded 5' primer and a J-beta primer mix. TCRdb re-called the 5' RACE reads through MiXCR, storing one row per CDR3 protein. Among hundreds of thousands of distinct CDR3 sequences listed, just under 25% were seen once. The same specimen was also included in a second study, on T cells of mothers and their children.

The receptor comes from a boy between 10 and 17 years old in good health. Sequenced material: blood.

This CDR3 reads CASSSTSITKETQYF. In nucleotides, the CDR3 is TGCGCCAGCAGCTCTACCTCCATAACTAAAGAGACCCAGTACTTC. The rearrangement uses TRBV5-1 and TRBJ2-5; D gene uncertain. CDR1 is SGHRS and CDR2 is YFSETQ in the germline V gene. This CDR3 has 15 residues. The germline V and J ends were trimmed by 3 bases and 3 bases, with 15 bases remaining between them.